This is a list of T cell receptor beta chains from one sample in a study of blood T cell repertoires in COVID-19. Assay: immunoSEQ multiplex PCR; the TCRdb copy retains only in-frame clones and omits some. The sample has 100,000 or so clones, around 90% seen once. The sequenced sample was peripheral blood. Source of these receptors: a man between 50 and 59 years old with acute or convalescent COVID-19. CDR3s include the opening cysteine and the closing phenylalanine or tryptophan. D genes are given only for firm matches. Where a row states a size, it is once, few, many or the class of an expanded clone; other rows omit it.

abundance	v_gene	d_gene	j_gene	CDR3nt	CDR3aa
.	TRBV28	TRBD1	TRBJ2-7	TGTGCCAGCCGAGGGACAGGGGTCGACGAGCAGTACTTC	CASRGTGVDEQYF
.	TRBV11-3	TRBD2	TRBJ2-2	TGTGCCAGCAGCTTCCAAAGCGGGGAAGGGGAGCTGTTTTTT	CASSFQSGEGELFF
.	TRBV11-2	TRBD2	TRBJ2-2	TGTGCCAGCAGCTCAATCTTAGCGGGGGGACACACCGGGGAGCTGTTTTTT	CASSSILAGGHTGELFF
once	TRBV4-1	.	TRBJ1-6	TGCGCCAGCAGCCAAGTATTCAATTCACCCCTCCACTTT	CASSQVFNSPLHF
.	TRBV28	.	TRBJ2-7	TGTGCCAGCAGTTTACAGGGTGCCCACGAGCAGTACTTC	CASSLQGAHEQYF
.	TRBV9	.	TRBJ1-3	TGTGCCAGCAGCGGAGACCCAGGGGTAGGAAACACCATATATTTT	CASSGDPGVGNTIYF
.	TRBV5-5	.	TRBJ2-7	TGTGCCAGCAGCTTCCGGGACAACTACGAGCAGTACTTC	CASSFRDNYEQYF
.	TRBV5-1	TRBD1	TRBJ2-5	TGCGCCAGCAGCCCCTCGACAGGGTCCCAAGAGACCCAGTACTTC	CASSPSTGSQETQYF
.	TRBV2	TRBD2	TRBJ2-3	TGTGCCAGCAGTGAACACGGGGGGGAGGGAGATACGCAGTATTTT	CASSEHGGEGDTQYF
.	TRBV5-6	.	TRBJ2-7	TGTGCCAGCAGCTGGACAGGAGGGGATATCTACGAGCAGTACTTC	CASSWTGGDIYEQYF
.	TRBV5-1	.	TRBJ1-4	TGCGCCAGCACCCTCCGGGGAGGAAAGTCGGAAAAACTGTTTTTT	CASTLRGGKSEKLFF
.	TRBV5-6	TRBD2	TRBJ2-1	TGTGCCAGCAGCTATAGCGGGGGGGCTTACAATGAGCAGTTCTTC	CASSYSGGAYNEQFF
.	TRBV29-1	TRBD1	TRBJ1-5	TGCAGCGTGGGGGGACAGGGAAGCGATCAGCCCCAGCATTTT	CSVGGQGSDQPQHF
.	TRBV10-3	.	TRBJ1-2	TGTGCCATCAGTGAGTCCGAGGGTAGCTCTGGTGGCTACACCTTC	CAISESEGSSGGYTF
.	TRBV6-1	TRBD1	TRBJ2-5	TGTGCCAGCAGACTACAGGGGGTGGGAGAGACCCAGTACTTC	CASRLQGVGETQYF
.	TRBV27	TRBD1	TRBJ1-2	TGTGCCAGCAGGCAGGGACAGGGGAACTATGGCTACACCTTC	CASRQGQGNYGYTF
.	TRBV7-2	TRBD1	TRBJ1-2	TGTGCCAGCAGCCGCCGACAGGGGAGAGAGGATTATGGCTACACCTTC	CASSRRQGREDYGYTF
.	TRBV9	TRBD2	TRBJ2-2	TGTGCCAGCAGCGTGGCGCTCCCGGGACTAGCGAACGGGGAGCTGTTTTTT	CASSVALPGLANGELFF
once	TRBV11-2	.	TRBJ1-2	TGTGCCAGCAGCCCCGCAAGCTCTCGAACTAAGGGCTACACCTTC	CASSPASSRTKGYTF
.	TRBV7-9	TRBD1	TRBJ1-5	TGTGCCAGCAGGGAAGGGGCCAGGGGGAGCAATCAGCCCCAGCATTTT	CASREGARGSNQPQHF
.	TRBV5-6	.	TRBJ2-1	TGTGCCAGCAGCCGGACTGGGAATGAGCAGTTCTTC	CASSRTGNEQFF
.	TRBV6-5	TRBD1	TRBJ1-2	TGTGCCAGCAGTCACGGACAGGGGGCGAACCATGGCTACACCTTC	CASSHGQGANHGYTF